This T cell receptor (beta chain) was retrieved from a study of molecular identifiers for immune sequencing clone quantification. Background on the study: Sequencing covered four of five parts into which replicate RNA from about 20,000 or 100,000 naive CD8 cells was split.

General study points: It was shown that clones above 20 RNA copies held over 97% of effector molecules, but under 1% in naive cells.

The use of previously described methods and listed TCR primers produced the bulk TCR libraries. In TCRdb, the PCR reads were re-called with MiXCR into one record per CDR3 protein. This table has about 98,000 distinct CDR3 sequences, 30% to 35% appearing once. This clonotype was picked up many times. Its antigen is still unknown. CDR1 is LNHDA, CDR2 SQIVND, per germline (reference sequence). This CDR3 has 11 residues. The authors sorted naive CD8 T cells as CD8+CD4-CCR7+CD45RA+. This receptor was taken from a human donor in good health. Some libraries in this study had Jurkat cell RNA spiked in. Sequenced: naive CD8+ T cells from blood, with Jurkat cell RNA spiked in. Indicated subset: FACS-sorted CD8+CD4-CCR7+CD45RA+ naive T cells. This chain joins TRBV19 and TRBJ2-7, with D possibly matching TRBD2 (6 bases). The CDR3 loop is CAGGEYYEQYF. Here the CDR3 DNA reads TGTGCGGGAGGAGAGTACTACGAGCAGTACTTC.